The clone carrying this T cell receptor (beta chain) was recorded at least ten times. Its antigen is undetermined. Every naive CD8 library was made from between roughly 18,000 and 1,100,000 sorted cells with 10%, 30% or 50% RNA. CD8+CD4-CCR7+CD45RA+ cells were sorted as naive CD8 T cells. The record originates from a study of molecular identifiers for immune sequencing clone quantification. General study findings and limits: Effector cells had over 99% of their molecules in clones above 20 RNA copies, while naive cells had under 1%.

For bulk TCR libraries, previously described methods and listed TCR primers were used. TCRdb reanalysed the PCR reads using MiXCR and keeps one entry per CDR3 protein. The sample records 350,000 or so distinct CDR3 sequences, about 22% being singletons. The CDR3 is made up of 15 amino acids. V was pared by 3 bases and J by 0 bases, with 11 bases between. Per the germline V gene, CDR1 is SEHNR and CDR2 is FQNEAQ (reference sequence). V gene TRBV7-9 combines with J gene TRBJ1-1; possible D gene TRBD1, 6 bases. Sequencing input: naive CD8+ T cells from blood, with Jurkat cell RNA spiked in. As to subset: FACS-sorted CD8+CD4-CCR7+CD45RA+ naive T cells. The clonotype originates from a human donor in good health. Some libraries in this study had Jurkat cell RNA spiked in. The CDR3 region has the DNA TGTGCCAGCAGCTTTTCCGGGGGCGTGAACACTGAAGCTTTCTTT. It specifies CASSFSGGVNTEAFF.